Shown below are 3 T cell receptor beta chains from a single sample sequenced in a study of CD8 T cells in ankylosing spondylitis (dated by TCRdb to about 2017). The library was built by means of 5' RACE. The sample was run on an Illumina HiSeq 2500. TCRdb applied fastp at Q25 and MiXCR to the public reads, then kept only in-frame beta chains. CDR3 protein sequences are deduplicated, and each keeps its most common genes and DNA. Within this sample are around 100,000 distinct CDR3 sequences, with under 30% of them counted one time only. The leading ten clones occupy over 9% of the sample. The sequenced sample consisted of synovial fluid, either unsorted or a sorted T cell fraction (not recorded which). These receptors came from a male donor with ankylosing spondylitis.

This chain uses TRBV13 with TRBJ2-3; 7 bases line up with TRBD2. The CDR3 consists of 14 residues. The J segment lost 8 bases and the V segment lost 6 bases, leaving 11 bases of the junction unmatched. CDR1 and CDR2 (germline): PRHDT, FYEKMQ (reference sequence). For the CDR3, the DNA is TGTGCCAGCAGTTTTTTCGGACTAGAAGGTACGCAGTATTTT. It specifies CASSFFGLEGTQYF.

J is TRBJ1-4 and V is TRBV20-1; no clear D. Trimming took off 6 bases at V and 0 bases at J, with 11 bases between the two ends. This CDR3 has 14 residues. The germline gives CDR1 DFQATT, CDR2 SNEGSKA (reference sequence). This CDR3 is CSAGRFATNEKLFF. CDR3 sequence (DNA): TGCAGTGCAGGAAGATTTGCAACTAATGAAAAACTGTTTTTT.

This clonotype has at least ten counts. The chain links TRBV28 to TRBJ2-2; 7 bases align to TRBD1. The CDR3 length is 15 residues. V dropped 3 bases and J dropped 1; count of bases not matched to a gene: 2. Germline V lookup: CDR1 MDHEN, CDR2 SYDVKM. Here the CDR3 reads CASSFGQVNTGELFF. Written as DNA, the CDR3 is TGTGCCAGCAGTTTCGGACAGGTGAACACCGGGGAGCTGTTTTTT.